This TCR beta chain was identified during a study of chemoradiotherapy in HPV16-positive cancers. Study-wide findings and caveats: The functional HPV-specific definition rests on just two HPV16-positive patients.

The CDR3 runs 13 residues. The V end lost 3 bases, the J end lost 2 bases, and 6 bases lay between the germline ends. The germline gives CDR1 MRHNA, CDR2 SNTAGT. As for this clone: The antigen remains unidentified.

Profiled with immunoSEQ multiplex PCR; TCRdb holds only in-frame clones, not every one. The sample shows under 15,000 clones, about 75% of them seen only once. This sequence joins TRBV6-4 and TRBJ2-3; a weak D match, TRBD2 (6 bases). Sample acquisition took place from a patient who underwent chemoradiotherapy. This receptor was obtained from a human donor with HPV-associated anogenital cancer. The CDR3 reads CASSERDTDTQYF. CDR3 nucleotides: TGTGCCAGCAGTGAGCGGGACACAGATACGCAGTATTTT.